This T cell receptor beta chain was captured in a study of cytomegalovirus exposure and HLA in healthy donors. The PCR used 60 Vbeta and 13 Jbeta primers. Sequencing used immunoSEQ multiplex PCR; TCRdb keeps in-frame clones, though not all of them. Of some 96,000 clones in the sample, 64% were seen once. The junction had 6 bases not matched to a gene; V was cut back by 1 base and J by 10 bases. This CDR3 spans 15 amino acids. The V gene's germline CDR1 is SGHAT and CDR2 FQNNGV. There are a few counts of this clone. Sequencing was performed on PBMCs. This receptor was taken from a man in his fifties or sixties in good health and CMV-seronegative. J is TRBJ1-4 and V is TRBV11-2; 10 bases are a match to TRBD1. DNA of the CDR3: TGTGCCAGCAGCTTAGGCGGGACAGGGGAGGGAAAACTGTTTTTT. Amino acids: CASSLGGTGEGKLFF.